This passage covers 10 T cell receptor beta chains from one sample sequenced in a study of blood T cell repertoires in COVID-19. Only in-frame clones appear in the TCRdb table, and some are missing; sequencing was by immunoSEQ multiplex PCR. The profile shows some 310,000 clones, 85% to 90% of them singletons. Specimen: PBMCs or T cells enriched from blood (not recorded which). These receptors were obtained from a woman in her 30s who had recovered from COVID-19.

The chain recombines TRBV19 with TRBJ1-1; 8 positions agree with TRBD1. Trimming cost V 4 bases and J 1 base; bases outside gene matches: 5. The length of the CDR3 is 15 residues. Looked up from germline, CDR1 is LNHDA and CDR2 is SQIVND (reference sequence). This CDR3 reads CASSRGQGSNTEAFF. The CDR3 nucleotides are TGTGCCAGTAGTAGAGGACAGGGTTCGAACACTGAAGCTTTCTTT.

The CDR3 region is CASTPREGVRGYTF. The CDR3, as DNA: TGTGCCAGCACTCCTCGCGAGGGTGTGAGGGGCTACACCTTC. The chain carries TRBV2 and TRBJ1-2; D ambiguous. CDR3 length: 14 residues. The germline CDR1 and CDR2 sequences are SNHLY and FYNNEI. V was pared by 7 bases and J by 8 bases, with 20 bases between. Variable domain in full (rest from reference TRBV2 and TRBJ1-2): EPEVTQTPSHQVTQMGQEVILRCVPISNHLYFYWYRQILGQKVEFLVSFYNNEISEKSEIFDDQFSVERPDGSNFTLKIRSTKLEDSAMYFCASTPREGVRGYTFGSGTRLTVV.

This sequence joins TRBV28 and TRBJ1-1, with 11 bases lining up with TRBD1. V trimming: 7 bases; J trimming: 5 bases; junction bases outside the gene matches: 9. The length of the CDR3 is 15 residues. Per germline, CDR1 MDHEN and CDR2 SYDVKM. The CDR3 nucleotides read TGTGCCAGCACCTTTGGGAGGGACAGGGGGACTGAAGCTTTCTTT. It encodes CASTFGRDRGTEAFF. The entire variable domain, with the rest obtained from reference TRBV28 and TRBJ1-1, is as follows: DVKVTQSSRYLVKRTGEKVFLECVQDMDHENMFWYRQDPGLGLRLIYFSYDVKMKEKGDIPEGYSVSREKKERFSLILESASTNQTSMYLCASTFGRDRGTEAFFGQGTRLTVV.

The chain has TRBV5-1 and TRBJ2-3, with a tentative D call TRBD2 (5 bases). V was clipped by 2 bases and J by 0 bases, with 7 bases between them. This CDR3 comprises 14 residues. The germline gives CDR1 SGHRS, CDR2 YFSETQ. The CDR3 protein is CASSFKRSTDTQYF. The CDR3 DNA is TGCGCCAGCAGCTTCAAGCGGAGCACAGATACGCAGTATTTT.

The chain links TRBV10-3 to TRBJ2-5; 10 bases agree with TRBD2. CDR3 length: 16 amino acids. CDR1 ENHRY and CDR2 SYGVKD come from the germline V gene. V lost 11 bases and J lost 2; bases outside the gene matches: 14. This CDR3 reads CAVRGSTSGLQETQYF. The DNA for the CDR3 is TGTGCCGTCCGAGGTTCGACTAGCGGGCTACAAGAGACCCAGTACTTC.

CDR3 in DNA: TGTGCCAGTAGTACAGGGGGTTTGGGGGAGCTGTTTTTT. Its protein is CASSTGGLGELFF. V usage is TRBV19 and J usage is TRBJ2-2; 7 nucleotides agree with TRBD1. The V segment lost 4 bases and the J segment 8 bases; nucleotides outside the gene matches: 4. This CDR3 is 13 amino acids long. CDR1 LNHDA and CDR2 SQIVND come from the germline V gene (reference sequence).

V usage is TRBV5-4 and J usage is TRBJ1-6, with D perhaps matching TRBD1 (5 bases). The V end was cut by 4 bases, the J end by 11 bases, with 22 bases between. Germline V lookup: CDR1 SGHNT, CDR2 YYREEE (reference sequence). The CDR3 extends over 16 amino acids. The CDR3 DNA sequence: TGTGCCAGCAGCCCCCTGAAGGGAACGGGGGTTACACCCCTCCACTTT. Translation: CASSPLKGTGVTPLHF. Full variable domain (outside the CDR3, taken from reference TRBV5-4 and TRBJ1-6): ETGVTQSPTHLIKTRGQQVTLRCSSQSGHNTVSWYQQALGQGPQFIFQYYREEENGRGNFPPRFSGLQFPNYSSELNVNALELDDSALYLCASSPLKGTGVTPLHFGNGTRLTVT.

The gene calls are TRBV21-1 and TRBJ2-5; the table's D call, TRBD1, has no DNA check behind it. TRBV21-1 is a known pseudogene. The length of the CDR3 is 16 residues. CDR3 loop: CARGPDRRFLRETQYF. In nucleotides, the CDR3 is TGTGCCAGAGGCCCGGACAGGCGATTTCTGCGGGAGACCCAGTACTTC.

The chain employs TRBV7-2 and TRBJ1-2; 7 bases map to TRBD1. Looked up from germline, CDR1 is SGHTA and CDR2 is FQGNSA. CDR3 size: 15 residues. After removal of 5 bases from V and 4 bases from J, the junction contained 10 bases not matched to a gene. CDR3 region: CASSQSIQGSYGYTF. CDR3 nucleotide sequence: TGTGCCAGCAGCCAATCCATACAGGGGTCCTATGGCTACACCTTC.

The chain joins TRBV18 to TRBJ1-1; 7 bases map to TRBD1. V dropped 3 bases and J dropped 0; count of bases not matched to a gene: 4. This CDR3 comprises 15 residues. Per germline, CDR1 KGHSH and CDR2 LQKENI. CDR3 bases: TGTGCCAGCTCACCGGGACAGCAAATGAACACTGAAGCTTTCTTT. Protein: CASSPGQQMNTEAFF.